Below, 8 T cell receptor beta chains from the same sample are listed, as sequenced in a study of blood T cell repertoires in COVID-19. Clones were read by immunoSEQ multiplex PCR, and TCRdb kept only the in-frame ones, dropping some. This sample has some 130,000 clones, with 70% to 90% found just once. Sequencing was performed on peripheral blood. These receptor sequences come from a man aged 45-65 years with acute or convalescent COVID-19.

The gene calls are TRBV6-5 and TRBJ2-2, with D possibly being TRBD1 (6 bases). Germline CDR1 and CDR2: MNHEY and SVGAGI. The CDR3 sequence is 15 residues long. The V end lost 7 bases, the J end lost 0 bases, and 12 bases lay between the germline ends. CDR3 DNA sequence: TGTGCCAGCAAGTGGGACAACTCGAACACCGGGGAGCTGTTTTTT. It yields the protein CASKWDNSNTGELFF.

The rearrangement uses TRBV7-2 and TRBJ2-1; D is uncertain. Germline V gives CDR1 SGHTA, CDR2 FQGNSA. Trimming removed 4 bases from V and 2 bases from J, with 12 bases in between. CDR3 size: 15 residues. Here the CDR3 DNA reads TGTGCCAGCAGCTCCGCAGTGGCCCCCTACAATGAGCAGTTCTTC. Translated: CASSSAVAPYNEQFF.

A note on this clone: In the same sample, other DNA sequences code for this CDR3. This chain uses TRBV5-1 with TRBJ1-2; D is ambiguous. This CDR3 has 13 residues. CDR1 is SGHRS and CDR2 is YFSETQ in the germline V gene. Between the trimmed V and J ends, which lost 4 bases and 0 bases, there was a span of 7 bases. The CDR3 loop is CASSLEPNYGYTF. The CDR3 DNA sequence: TGCGCCAGCAGCCTGGAGCCTAACTATGGCTACACCTTC.

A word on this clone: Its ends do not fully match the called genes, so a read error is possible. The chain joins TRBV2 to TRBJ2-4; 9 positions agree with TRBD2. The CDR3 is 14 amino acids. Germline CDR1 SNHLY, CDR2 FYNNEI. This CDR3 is CASSEGRTGTSRDF. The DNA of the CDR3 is TGTGCCAGCAGTGAGGGTAGGACCGGGACTAGCAGGGACTTC.

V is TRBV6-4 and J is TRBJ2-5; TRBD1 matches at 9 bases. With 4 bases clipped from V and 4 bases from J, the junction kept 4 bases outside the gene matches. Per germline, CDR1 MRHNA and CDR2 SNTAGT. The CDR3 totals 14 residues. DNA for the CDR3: TGTGCCAGCAGTGGGACAGGGGTGGGAGAGACCCAGTACTTC. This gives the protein CASSGTGVGETQYF.

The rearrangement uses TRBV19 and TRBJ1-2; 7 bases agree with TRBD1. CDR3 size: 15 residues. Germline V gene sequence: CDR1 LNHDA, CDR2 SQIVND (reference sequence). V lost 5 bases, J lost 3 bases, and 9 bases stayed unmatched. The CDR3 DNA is TGTGCCAGTAGTCCCTCCCGACAGGGATACTATGGCTACACCTTC. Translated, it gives CASSPSRQGYYGYTF.

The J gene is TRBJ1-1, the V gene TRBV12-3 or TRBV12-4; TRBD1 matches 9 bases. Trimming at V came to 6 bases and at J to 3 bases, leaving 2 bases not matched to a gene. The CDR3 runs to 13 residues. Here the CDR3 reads CASSRDRDTEAFF. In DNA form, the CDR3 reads TGTGCCAGCAGCCGGGACAGGGACACTGAAGCTTTCTTT.

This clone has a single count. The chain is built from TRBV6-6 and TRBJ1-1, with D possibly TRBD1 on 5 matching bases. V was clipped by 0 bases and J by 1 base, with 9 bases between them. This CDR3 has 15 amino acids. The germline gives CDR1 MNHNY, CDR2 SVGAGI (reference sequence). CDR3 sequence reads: CASSYSGQGNTEAFF. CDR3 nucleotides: TGTGCCAGCAGTTACTCAGGCCAGGGGAACACTGAAGCTTTCTTT.